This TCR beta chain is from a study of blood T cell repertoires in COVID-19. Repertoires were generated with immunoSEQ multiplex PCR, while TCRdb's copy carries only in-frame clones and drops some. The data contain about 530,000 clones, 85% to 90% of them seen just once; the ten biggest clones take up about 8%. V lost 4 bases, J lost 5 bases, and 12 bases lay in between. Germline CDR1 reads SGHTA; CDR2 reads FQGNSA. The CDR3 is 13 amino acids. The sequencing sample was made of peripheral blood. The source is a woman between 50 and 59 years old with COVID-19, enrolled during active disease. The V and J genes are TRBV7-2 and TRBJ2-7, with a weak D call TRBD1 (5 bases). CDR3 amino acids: CASSSAVGHEQYF. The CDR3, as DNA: TGTGCCAGCAGCTCTGCTGTGGGGCACGAGCAGTACTTC.